This T cell receptor beta chain was retrieved from a study of T cell repertoires in cytomegalovirus infection. About the study: CMV infection plus the matching HLA type was flagged by public TCR beta signatures.

Turning to this clonotype: Its matching antigen is unknown.

MiXCR, run by TCRdb on the reads, gives a single entry per CDR3 protein. The sample gives 250,000 or so distinct CDR3 sequences, over 15% of which show up once; over 40% is in the top ten. Overall study results and limits: The cumulative frequency of public TCR beta families identified carriers of CMV plus the relevant HLA. Dominating the ex vivo response were TCR beta clonotypes that were CMV-specific and HLA-C-restricted.

The source of this sequence is a human donor in good health (CMV status not recorded). Some clones in this sample may be carry-over from other donors' samples. Material: CD8+ T cells from PBMCs.

CDR3 nucleotides: TGTGCCAGCAGTGAACTGGAAAGCGGGTTCTACAATGAGCAGTTCTTC. It translates to CASSELESGFYNEQFF. The V call is TRBV2, the J call TRBJ2-1; possible D gene TRBD2, 6 bases. The CDR3 totals 16 residues. The V gene lost 2 bases and the J gene lost 3 bases, with 14 bases spanning the gap. Germline V gene lookup returns CDR1 SNHLY and CDR2 FYNNEI.